This TCR beta chain was captured by sequencing in a study of blood T cell repertoires in COVID-19 (dated by TCRdb to about 2020). Context from the whole study: The collaborator samples originated in the United States, Italy and Spain and spanned the acute and convalescent phases of COVID-19. The material from the prospective study consisted of cDNA or gDNA derived from T cells, B-cell-depleted T cells, or PBMCs. The dataset comprised deeply sampled blood TCRbeta repertoires from subjects exposed to, actively infected with, or recovered from COVID-19. The repertoires were released in a freely available public database intended as a resource for research on the immune response to SARS-CoV-2. The samples were drawn from the first 160 participants of the ongoing ImmuneRACE study and from 1,254 subjects provided by 6 global collaborators. The sample metadata nearly always contained a de-identified subject ID, COVID-19 status, age in years and sex. Where HLA class I and class II types were available, the types were taken from metadata supplied by the sample provider, not from assay-based typing.

Broad study findings and their caveats: The amount of clinical and demographic metadata varied by source and participant and was provided uncurated.

Collaborating institutions collected whole blood in K2EDTA tubes following their own protocols. For TCRbeta analysis, collaborators shipped samples as frozen whole blood, isolated PBMCs, or DNA extracted from either of those sample types. About this clone itself: Its antigen is currently not known. Per-base quality was not reported, and no clone a single base away is much larger than it.

The immunoSEQ Assay, a bias-controlled multiplex PCR, was used to amplify TCRbeta CDR3 regions from genomic DNA. Under the source paper's analysis protocol: Nucleated cell counts per sample were estimated from amplification of reference gene primers within the assay. To quantify the absolute abundance of each unique TCRbeta CDR3 rearrangement, sequence reads were collapsed and filtered. For each sample, productive Simpson clonality was calculated as the square root of Simpson's diversity index over productive rearrangements. TCRdb holds this immuneACCESS table with in-frame rearrangements only. Some clones are missing; in checked studies, unresolved V genes explain under half, and the rest has no known cause. D and trimming come from the DNA, and the V and J calls and clone size come from that table. This sample holds roughly 200,000 clones; around 90% were observed only once. The ten largest clones add up to more than 1.4% of the sample.

Taken from the germline V gene, the CDR1 and CDR2 loops are MDHEN and SYDVKM. The CDR3 runs 16 residues from the cysteine to the phenylalanine. The kept DNA is CDR3 alone, 48 bases in frame from the first base. V lost 5 bases and J lost 2 bases, and the count of bases not matched to a germline gene is 10. Sequenced: peripheral blood. The clonotype was recovered from a man aged 18-30 years with active or convalescent COVID-19. The receptor chain draws on TRBV28 and TRBJ2-3; 7 central nucleotides agree with TRBD2. The sequenced DNA is TGTGCCAGCAGTGCACCTAGCGGAGGAAACACAGATACGCAGTATTTT. Its translation reads: CASSAPSGGNTDTQYF.